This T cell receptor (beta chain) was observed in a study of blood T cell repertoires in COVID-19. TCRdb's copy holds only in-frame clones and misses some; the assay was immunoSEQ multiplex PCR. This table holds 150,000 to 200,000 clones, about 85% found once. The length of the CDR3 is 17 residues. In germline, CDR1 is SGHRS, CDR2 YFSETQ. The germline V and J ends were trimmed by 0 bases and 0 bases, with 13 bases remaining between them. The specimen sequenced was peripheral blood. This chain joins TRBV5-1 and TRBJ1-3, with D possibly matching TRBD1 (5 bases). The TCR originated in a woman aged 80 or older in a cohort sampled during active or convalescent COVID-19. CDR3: CASSLVAGQSSGNTIYF. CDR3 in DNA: TGCGCCAGCAGCTTGGTGGCAGGGCAGAGCTCTGGAAACACCATATATTTT. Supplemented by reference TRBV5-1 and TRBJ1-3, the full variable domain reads KAGVTQTPRYLIKTRGQQVTLSCSPISGHRSVSWYQQTPGQGLQFLFEYFSETQRNKGNFPGRFSGRQFSNSRSEMNVSTLELGDSALYLCASSLVAGQSSGNTIYFGEGSWLTVV.